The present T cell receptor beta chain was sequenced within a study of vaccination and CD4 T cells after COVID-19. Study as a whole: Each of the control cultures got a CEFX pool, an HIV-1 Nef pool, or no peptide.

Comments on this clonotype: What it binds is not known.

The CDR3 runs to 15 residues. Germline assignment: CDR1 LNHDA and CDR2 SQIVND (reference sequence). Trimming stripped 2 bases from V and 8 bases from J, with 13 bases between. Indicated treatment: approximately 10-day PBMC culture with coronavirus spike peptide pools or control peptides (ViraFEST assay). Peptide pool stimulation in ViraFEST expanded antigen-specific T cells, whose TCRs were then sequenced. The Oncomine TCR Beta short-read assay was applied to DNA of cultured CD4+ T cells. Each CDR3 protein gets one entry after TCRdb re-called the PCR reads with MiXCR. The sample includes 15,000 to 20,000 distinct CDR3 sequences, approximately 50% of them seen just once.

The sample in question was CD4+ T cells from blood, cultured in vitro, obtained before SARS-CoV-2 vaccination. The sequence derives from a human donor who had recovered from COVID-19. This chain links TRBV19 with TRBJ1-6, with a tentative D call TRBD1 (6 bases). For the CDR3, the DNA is TGTGCCAGTAGTATAAACCCGGGGGCAGATTCACCCCTCCACTTT. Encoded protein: CASSINPGADSPLHF.